The 15 T cell receptor beta chains presented below share a single source sample, sequenced in a study of T cell responses to AZD1222 COVID-19 vaccine. Assay used: immunoSEQ multiplex PCR; TCRdb lists only in-frame clones, some missing. Of roughly 180,000 clones detected, about nine tenths appear once; the ten largest clones hold 2.5% to 3%. The material was peripheral blood, obtained on day 0 of MenACWY control vaccination. Source of these receptors: an adult in good health.

The rearrangement uses TRBV15 and TRBJ2-7; no clear D gene. This CDR3 region has 14 residues. CDR1 is LNHNV and CDR2 is YYDKDF in the germline V gene (reference sequence). Trimming left V 5 bases short and J 0 bases short, with 11 bases between. The chain's CDR3 is CATSSTANSYEQYF. The CDR3 DNA is TGTGCCACCAGCTCGACGGCGAACTCCTACGAGCAGTACTTC.

The chain couples TRBV7-2 to TRBJ2-1, with 9 bases matching TRBD2. The germline V gene has CDR1 SGHTA and CDR2 FQGNSA. CDR3 size: 18 residues. With V trimmed by 4 bases and J by 10 bases, 20 bases remained unmatched. The CDR3 sequence: CASSSRRDSGSSGDEQFF. CDR3 in DNA: TGTGCCAGCAGCTCAAGAAGAGATAGCGGGAGCTCCGGGGACGAGCAGTTCTTC.

The gene calls are TRBV6-5 and TRBJ1-2; D is unresolved. Germline V CDR1 and CDR2: MNHEY, SVGAGI. The CDR3 totals 11 residues. Trimming took off 7 bases at V and 7 bases at J, with 10 bases between the two ends. CDR3 nucleotides: TGTGCCAGCACTAACGCGGGTGGCTACACCTTC. Protein product: CASTNAGGYTF.

V gene TRBV19 combines with J gene TRBJ1-1, with 8 bases matching TRBD1. The germline CDR1 and CDR2 sequences are LNHDA and SQIVND (reference sequence). V lost 6 bases, J lost 1 base, and 4 bases stayed unmatched. CDR3 length equals 14 residues. The CDR3 DNA reads TGTGCCAGTAGCCCGACAGGGGCGAACACTGAAGCTTTCTTT. Amino acid sequence: CASSPTGANTEAFF.

The CDR3 region has the DNA TGTGCCTGGAGGGAAGTTATATCTGAGCAGTTCTTC. It codes for CAWREVISEQFF. V and J are TRBV30 and TRBJ2-1; D gene unclear. Germline CDR1 and CDR2: GTSNPN and SVGIG (reference sequence). Trimming took off 3 bases at V and 9 bases at J, with 12 bases between the two ends. The length of the CDR3 is 12 residues.

The chain couples TRBV5-8 to TRBJ1-5; D remains unclear. Germline CDR1 reads SGHTS; CDR2 reads YDEGEE. The CDR3 consists of 15 residues. The V end was cut by 0 bases, the J end by 0 bases, with 7 bases between. CDR3 sequence (DNA): TGTGCCAGCAGCTTGGTTCGACTTAGCAATCAGCCCCAGCATTTT. As protein: CASSLVRLSNQPQHF.

The chain has TRBV30 and TRBJ1-1; TRBD1 matches 7 bases. Losses at the gene ends were 7 bases for V and 11 bases for J; bases not matched to a gene: 10. The CDR3 length is 11 residues. Germline CDR1 reads GTSNPN; CDR2 reads SVGIG (reference sequence). CDR3 sequence reads: CASSGGQLAFF. CDR3 bases: TGTGCCTCTAGTGGGGGACAGCTCGCTTTCTTT. Filled out from reference TRBV30 and TRBJ1-1, the complete variable domain reads SQTIHQWPATLVQPVGSPLSLECTVEGTSNPNLYWYRQAAGRGLQLLFYSVGIGQISSEVPQNLSASRPQDRQFILSSKKLLLSDSGFYLCASSGGQLAFFGQGTRLTVV.

In this sample, this clone turned up once. The CDR3 protein is CASSLYRDRGRPDTQYF. The CDR3 DNA sequence: TGTGCCAGCAGTTTGTACCGGGACAGGGGGAGACCAGATACGCAGTATTTT. This sequence joins TRBV28 and TRBJ2-3, with 11 bases that match TRBD1. Germline CDR1 reads MDHEN; CDR2 reads SYDVKM. V dropped 3 bases and J dropped 4; count of bases not matched to a gene: 9. CDR3 length: 17 amino acids.

This chain uses TRBV9 with TRBJ1-5; D is ambiguous. V shed 0 bases and J shed 3 bases, with 7 bases lying between them. This CDR3 is 14 amino acids long. Germline V lookup: CDR1 SGDLS, CDR2 YYNGEE. The CDR3 sequence: CASSVGTDNQPQHF. CDR3 DNA sequence: TGTGCCAGCAGCGTAGGGACCGACAATCAGCCCCAGCATTTT.

The chain links TRBV18 to TRBJ2-2; possible D gene TRBD1, 6 bases. Germline CDR1 and CDR2: KGHSH and LQKENI. The V and J ends lost 0 bases and 4 bases respectively, with 12 bases between them. CDR3 length: 16 residues. The CDR3 loop is CASSPPAAGATGELFF. The DNA for the CDR3 is TGTGCCAGCTCACCACCTGCGGCAGGGGCCACCGGGGAGCTGTTTTTT.

This chain connects TRBV5-4 to TRBJ2-3; no definite D call. The V gene lost 3 bases and the J gene lost 2 bases, with 10 bases spanning the gap. The CDR3 length is 14 residues. Germline V gene lookup returns CDR1 SGHNT and CDR2 YYREEE (reference sequence). CDR3 nucleotide sequence: TGTGCCAGCAGCTCCCAGCCAACCACAGATACGCAGTATTTT. Translating it yields CASSSQPTTDTQYF.

On this clone itself: Other DNA sequences in the same sample also yield this CDR3. The chain is built from TRBV3-1 (or the pseudogene TRBV3-2) and TRBJ2-5; TRBD2 aligns across 8 bases. Trimming took 1 base from V and 2 from J; bases not matched to a gene: 3. Germline CDR1 LGHDT, CDR2 YNNKEL (reference sequence). The CDR3 spans 15 residues. CDR3 DNA: TGTGCCAGCAGCCAAGCAGGACTAGCTCAAGAGACCCAGTACTTC. Translated, it gives CASSQAGLAQETQYF.

The CDR3 DNA is TGTGCCAGCAGTCTCCTGGGGGCCCCACAGCCCCAGCATTTT. Amino acids: CASSLLGAPQPQHF. The chain uses TRBV28 and TRBJ1-5; possibly TRBD1 for D (6 bases). V lost 5 bases and J lost 7, with 15 bases in between. The germline V gene has CDR1 MDHEN and CDR2 SYDVKM. The CDR3 is made up of 14 amino acids. The full variable domain, rest sourced from reference TRBV28 and TRBJ1-5, is DVKVTQSSRYLVKRTGEKVFLECVQDMDHENMFWYRQDPGLGLRLIYFSYDVKMKEKGDIPEGYSVSREKKERFSLILESASTNQTSMYLCASSLLGAPQPQHFGDGTRLSIL.

This clone showed up just once. The rearrangement uses TRBV2 and TRBJ2-3; 11 nucleotides line up with TRBD2. Germline V gene data show CDR1 as SNHLY and CDR2 as FYNNEI. The CDR3 loop spans 16 amino acids. V dropped 6 bases and J dropped 6; count of bases not matched to a gene: 11. The CDR3 protein is CASRELAGGPHDTQYF. CDR3 coding DNA: TGTGCCAGCAGGGAGTTAGCGGGGGGGCCGCATGATACGCAGTATTTT.

V gene TRBV7-9 combines with J gene TRBJ1-1, with D possibly matching TRBD1 (5 bases). The V end lost 5 bases, the J end lost 2 bases, and 15 bases lay between the germline ends. Germline loops: CDR1 SEHNR, CDR2 FQNEAQ (reference sequence). There are 15 residues in the CDR3. The CDR3 DNA reads as TGTGCCAGCAGCCAAGGGGCAGGCTCTAACACTGAAGCTTTCTTT. It codes for CASSQGAGSNTEAFF.